This T cell receptor beta chain was observed in a study of molecular identifiers for immune sequencing clone quantification (dated by TCRdb to about 2018). At the level of the whole study: In a replicate experiment, RNA from roughly 20,000 or 100,000 naive CD8 T cells was split into five aliquots, four of which were sequenced. CD8 T cells were used in a methods study to benchmark molecular-identifier clustering-based TCR repertoire sequencing (MIDCIRS) and TCR RNA copy counting.

Beyond this particular receptor, the publication reports: When barcode sub-clustering was not used, chimeric consensus sequences inflated TCR diversity, with chimeras reaching as high as 47%. Modeling estimated about three recovered TCR RNA copies per cell, compared with about 10 by digital PCR, which implies about 30% capture efficiency. Clones above 20 RNA copies held over 97% of molecules in CMV-specific effector cells but under 1% in naive cells. Highly expanded clone sizes could be underestimated if identical TCR molecules share a barcode. Spiked-in Jurkat TCR RNA (approximately 10 copies' worth), which is not part of the donor repertoire, was contained in the naive libraries. Even against a background of some 920,000 naive CD8 T cells, spiked-in Jurkat TCR RNA amounting to a single cell's worth was reported to be detectable.

The library was prepared using PCR. For sequencing, a NextSeq 500 was employed. Bulk TCR libraries were made following a previously described method, with the TCR primers given in Table S5. Purification of total RNA was performed with the Qiagen AllPrep DNA/RNA kit. Before analysis, reads from multiple sequencing runs of one library were combined. The original pipeline was this. Only reads with exact TCR constant sequence were kept, trimmed to 150 nt, and grouped by their 12-nt molecular barcodes. Reads within each barcode group were sub-clustered using a 15% Levenshtein threshold, and quality-weighted consensus sequences were constructed for each RNA molecule. Non-functional sequences were discarded, and so were lower-count sequences lying one edit away from another sequence. On the basis of fitting two negative binomial distributions, barcode sub-clusters with fewer than 20% of the maximum read count were discarded. TCRdb took the public reads, trimmed them with fastp at Q25, ran MiXCR for clone calling and kept in-frame beta chains. Every distinct CDR3 protein forms one entry, paired with its most common genes and DNA. Clone size and V and J calls follow TCRdb, not the original study. This sample has some 680,000 distinct CDR3 sequences in its table, and roughly 27% of those were observed once. 0.7% to 0.95% of the sample is in the top ten clones.

Naive CD8 T cell libraries were made from roughly 20,000 to 1,000,000 sorted cells using 10%, 30% or 50% of purified RNA. Naive CD8 T cells, defined as CD8+CD4-CCR7+CD45RA+, were FACS-sorted into RLT Plus buffer on a BD FACSAria II. To test detection sensitivity, Jurkat RNA equivalent to more than 9 TCR copies was spiked into samples of roughly 18,000-1,100,000 naive CD8 T cells. CD8 T cells were enriched with RosetteSep CD8+ T Cell Enrichment Cocktail and Ficoll-Paque, followed by ACK red cell lysis. Many counts were recorded for this clonotype. Its binding antigen is unknown. Base qualities are not recorded, but no much larger clone differs from it by a single base. Sample: naive CD8+ T cells from blood, with Jurkat cell RNA spiked in. The cell subset or site label, as the study defines it: FACS-sorted CD8+CD4-CCR7+CD45RA+ naive T cells. The TCR was taken from a human donor in good health. Some libraries in this study had Jurkat cell RNA spiked in.

The CDR3 reads as follows: CASSLGAGSPINYYGYTF. In nucleotides, the sequence is TGTGCCAGCAGCCTTGGGGCAGGGTCCCCAATAAACTACTATGGCTACACCTTC. The V and J genes are TRBV3-1 and TRBJ1-2; tentative D gene TRBD1, with 5 bases matching. The CDR3 covers 18 residues, taking in both the cysteine and the phenylalanine. Only CDR3 DNA remains: 54 bases, in frame from the first base. Trimming removed 4 bases from V and 3 bases from J, leaving 24 bases between the germline ends. CDR1 and CDR2 are read off the germline V gene (reference sequence) as LGHDT and YNNKEL.